This record concerns one T cell receptor (beta chain) sequence. This CDR3 has 16 residues. Germline V gene sequence: CDR1 MNHEY, CDR2 SMNVEV (reference sequence). Trimming took 6 bases from V and 0 from J, leaving 17 bases between them. The data belong to a study of blood T cell repertoires in COVID-19. Only in-frame clones appear in the TCRdb table, and some are missing; sequencing was by immunoSEQ multiplex PCR. The profile shows about 200,000 clones, just under 90% of them singletons. The chain joins TRBV27 to TRBJ1-1; D unclear. The origin of this receptor is a man between 25 and 39 years old who had recovered from COVID-19. The sequenced sample was PBMCs or T cells enriched from blood (not recorded which). CDR3 sequence reads: CASRRGSFIMNTEAFF. CDR3 sequence (DNA): TGTGCCAGCAGGAGAGGGAGTTTTATCATGAACACTGAAGCTTTCTTT.